This T cell receptor beta chain was sequenced during a study of T cells after yellow fever vaccination (dated by TCRdb to the late 2010s). A note on the overall study: Libraries from fractions with low cell numbers were prepared with the SMART-Seq v4 Ultra Low Input RNA kit. Two healthy male donors made up the cohort, one aged 18 to 29 years and the other aged 30 to 40 years. Bulk PBMC replicates and cell subsets were isolated from blood drawn at multiple timepoints before and after both primary and secondary immunization. To follow T-cell clones before and after primary and booster YFV17D yellow fever vaccination, bulk TCR alpha and beta repertoires were sequenced over time. Findings and caveats that apply to the study as a whole: Computational filtering was needed because FACS-sorted repertoires could contain abundant contaminating clonotypes from the bulk population. A small fraction of clonotypes appeared in both the CD4 and CD8 compartments, likely as a result of convergent recombination. Because only a couple of donors were included in the study, the extent to which the findings can be generalized is limited. Most clones expanded after primary vaccination were re-detected after the booster (around 96% of CD4 and roughly 85% of CD8), suggesting broad memory maintenance. The secondary T-cell response was weaker than the primary response but faster, peaking on day 5 instead of day 15.

This clonotype was picked up many times. Its antigen is unknown. Per-nucleotide qualities are absent, and no much larger clonotype sits a single base away. In the paper's terms, the treatment or condition label means: live attenuated yellow fever vaccine strain. PBMCs were isolated from peripheral blood using a standard Ficoll-Paque protocol. Dynabeads CD4 and CD8 positive selection kits were used to isolate CD4 and CD8 T-cell fractions. TriZol was used to extract RNA from bulk PBMCs, from CD4 and CD8 fractions, and from dextramer-positive and dextramer-negative fractions. TCR cDNA was made using 5'RACE template switching, a step that added a universal primer site and unique molecular identifiers. Priming for cDNA synthesis came from both the TCR alpha and TCR beta constant segments. Two PCR steps were used to amplify libraries, with sample barcodes and sequencing adapters being added in the second step. Sequencing of libraries was performed on Illumina HiSeq 2500 (2x100 bp) or NovaSeq (2x150 bp). The authors' pipeline ran thus. Demultiplexing of reads and collapsing into UMI consensus sequences were performed with MIGEC, and V(D)J alignment was carried out with MiXCR. Vaccine-responding clonotypes were defined with edgeR using replicate PBMC samples, requiring FDR below 0.01 and a log2 fold change above 5 up to day 15. Each bulk clonotype was labeled CD4 or CD8 based on which sequenced repertoire, CD4 or CD8, contained the clonotype at higher abundance. The public reads were run again by TCRdb, first through fastp at Q25 and then through MiXCR, and only productive beta chains were kept. Rows with a matching CDR3 protein are joined into one entry that keeps the most common DNA and genes. The V and J calls and clone size are TCRdb's, not the authors'. The sample data list roughly 180,000 distinct CDR3 sequences, and roughly 6.2% of these were observed just once. The ten largest clonotypes hold less than 3.5% of the sample.

The V and J ends are trimmed by 0 bases and 7 bases, leaving 10 bases between them. Inclusive of the bounding cysteine and phenylalanine, the CDR3 is 14 residues long. The read is trimmed to its CDR3 DNA, 42 bases read in frame from base 1. Reading the germline V gene gives CDR1 LGHNA and CDR2 YSLEER. Sequences were derived from CD4+ T cells sorted from PBMCs, sampled on the day of the first yellow fever vaccination. The rearranged segments are TRBV4-3 and TRBJ2-1, with no reliable assignment of the D segment. The TCR comes from a man aged 18 to 29 who received the YFV17D yellow fever vaccine. The CDR3 region reads CASSQEKWPNEQFF. The nucleotide sequence reads TGCGCCAGCAGCCAAGAAAAATGGCCGAATGAGCAGTTCTTC.